This TCR beta chain appears in the sequencing data of a study of identical twins. This clonotype was seen a handful of times. What it binds is unknown. One end of the junction does not line up with germline, which may come from a read error. TCRdb itself ran the 5' RACE reads through MiXCR, one entry per CDR3 protein. Of 500,000 or so distinct CDR3 sequences in the sample, more than 13% were seen once. Study-level results: There were fewer insertions in abundant cord blood beta clonotypes, but memory repertoires showed no such pattern. Within twin pairs, the out-of-frame alpha sequences they shared showed excess low generation probability.

The length of the CDR3 is 16 residues. Per germline, CDR1 LNHNV and CDR2 YYDKDF (reference sequence). Healthy Caucasians, and only they, were the donors. Separately, the same data were catalogued under a study of yellow fever vaccine responses in identical twins. As that study records: The authors reported partly convergent, partly personalized vaccine responses in identical twins.

This chain links TRBV15 with TRBJ2-3, with D tentatively TRBD2 (5 bases). The specimen sequenced was CD4+ T cells sorted from blood. This clonotype originated in a woman aged 18-29 years in good health. This CDR3 reads CATSRVRERFTDTQYF. In DNA form, the CDR3 reads TGTGCCACGAGCAGAGTAAGAGAGCGGTTCACAGATACGCAGTATTTT.